This T cell receptor beta chain was sequenced during a study of regulatory T cells in long-lasting Graves disease. Arm-PCR with iRepertoire HTBI primers amplified the CDR3 regions for these TCR beta libraries. Each CDR3 protein is one row after TCRdb ran MiXCR on the multiplex PCR reads. This table has around 250,000 distinct CDR3 sequences, approximately 20% appearing once. The time point here: newly diagnosed GD, antithyroid drugs for less than 3 months. From PBMCs, RNA was extracted and then used to make the TCR library. The germline gives CDR1 SGHAT, CDR2 FQNNGV. CDR3 size: 14 residues. The junction had 3 bases not matched to a gene; V was cut back by 4 bases and J by 2 bases. This clonotype has ten or more counts. These records were also assigned to another study, of T cells in Graves' hyperthyroidism and ophthalmopathy.

The sample was peripheral blood mononuclear cells (PBMCs), taken at new diagnosis, from a patient treated with antithyroid drugs. The gene calls are TRBV11-2 and TRBJ2-7; 9 bases are shared with TRBD1. The clonotype originates from a woman aged 30 to 39 with Graves disease. The CDR3 DNA reads as TGTGCCAGCAGCTCGGGACAGGGAACCTACGAGCAGTACTTC. This codes for CASSSGQGTYEQYF.